This section outlines one T cell receptor beta chain sequence together with its context. This clone was seen a handful of times. Its antigen has not been determined. The input lacks base qualities; no much larger clone sits a single base away. All of the isolated RNA was reverse transcribed with the High Capacity cDNA Reverse Transcription Kit, so expressed TCRB transcripts were sequenced. Naive, central memory and regulatory T cell samples underwent deep immunoSEQ sequencing, averaging around 3.9 million total reads per sample. Sorted cells were lysed in RLT buffer, and RNA was extracted using DNase-treated RNeasy Micro or Mini kits according to cell number. To prevent cross-contamination, each cell subset was processed individually, whereas patient and healthy donor samples were processed jointly. The immunoSEQ multiplex PCR was used to amplify TCRB sequences from cDNA, yielding 87-bp fragments that span the CDR3 region. Sequencing of the amplicons was done on the Illumina HiSeq platform. For the original study's pipeline: Synthetic template baselines were used to correct PCR bias computationally, reads within Hamming distance 2 were collapsed, and singletons that could not be merged were discarded. Reads were aligned against IMGT so that V, D and J genes, CDR3 length and insertions or deletions at six rearrangement sites could be assigned. Within each subset, clonotype counts were normalized to sorted cell number, after which true diversity and Gini coefficients were computed with the tcR R package. Repertoire sharing was quantified using the overlap coefficient calculated on TCRB nucleotide sequences. Out-of-frame TCRB sequences from naive cells were analyzed as a proxy for the pre-selection repertoire. The clones in this table, taken by TCRdb from immuneACCESS, are in-frame only. Not every clone is retained; where verified, under half of the shortfall comes from an unresolved V gene, and the cause of the rest is unknown. Clone size and the V and J calls come from that table; the DNA yielded D and trimming. For this sample the table gives 450,000 to 550,000 clones, of which about 29% were detected only once. 0.05% to 0.065% of the sample is in the top ten clones.

A single peripheral blood draw of around 100 mL on average was collected from each donor into heparinised tubes. Using a panel that included CD45RO, CCR7, CD25, CD127, CD95 and CD27, naive, central memory, regulatory and stem cell-like memory CD4+ T cells were sorted on a BD FACSAria II. Every sorted population had a purity above 95%. PBMCs were separated immediately by Lymphoprep density gradient centrifugation and were stained directly, without being cultured. So that batch effects would be minimized, each experiment stained and sorted samples in pairs, pairing one healthy donor with one patient. The data originate from a study of beta chain features in type 1 diabetes (dated by TCRdb to the late 2010s). Context from the whole study: No differences in mean age, gender distribution, total cell number or subset yield were found between patients and healthy donors. A total of roughly 110 million sorted cells were examined across all samples, and the number of cells per subset was strongly correlated with RNA yield. Regulatory and stem cell-like memory subsets were isolated from only 8 patients and about 8 healthy donors, whereas naive and central memory subsets came from all 28 donors. The study compared TCRB repertoires of sorted circulating CD4+ T cell subsets between recently diagnosed type 1 diabetes patients and matched healthy donors.

The cysteine opens and the phenylalanine closes a CDR3 of 15 amino acids. CDR3 DNA only is kept here, 45 bases in frame from base 1. The germline V gene specifies SNHLY as CDR1 and FYNNEI as CDR2. The junction shows trimming of 1 base on V and 1 base on J, plus 7 bases between the germline ends. Beyond this particular receptor, the publication reports: HLA sub-analyses involved small numbers of individuals, so any influence of HLA type on TCRB rearrangement remained unresolved. Because cDNA was sequenced instead of genomic DNA, activated cells with high expression could be over-represented, although the groups did not differ in activation or CD3 levels. In all four CD4+ subsets, TCRB CDR3 length was moderately but significantly shorter in type 1 diabetes patients. PCR may preferentially amplify shorter templates, but because patient and control samples were amplified and corrected together, any resulting skew would affect both groups equally. At VDJ recombination sites, patients with type 1 diabetes made fewer insertions and deleted more nucleotides, a pattern implying thymic rearrangement abnormalities. The naive, central memory and regulatory TCRB repertoires appeared to resemble one another more closely among patients than among healthy donors.

This clonotype originated in a young man in good health. The receptor chain draws on TRBV2 and TRBJ2-2, with the D gene not clear enough to name. Sequenced material: naive CD4+ T cells from blood. Per the publication, the cell subset or site label means: true naive CD4+ T cells. The sequenced DNA: TGTGCCAGCAGTGAAGATAGGCTGAACACCGGGGAGCTGTTTTTT. It translates to CASSEDRLNTGELFF.